This entry lists 3 T cell receptor beta chains sequenced from one sample in a study of control samples from healthy donors and cancer patients. TCRdb's copy holds only in-frame clones and misses some; the assay was immunoSEQ multiplex PCR. The table includes more than 95,000 clones, approximately 90% detected once. Sequenced input: blood. Receptor source: a woman in her 70s in good health.

The rearrangement links TRBV7-2 to TRBJ2-7; 12 nucleotides agree with TRBD2. The length of the CDR3 is 14 residues. The junction had 5 bases not matched to a gene; V was cut back by 5 bases and J by 6 bases. From germline, CDR1 is SGHTA and CDR2 FQGNSA. CDR3 in amino acids: CASSPRLAGAEQYF. Written as DNA, the CDR3 is TGTGCCAGCAGCCCTAGACTAGCGGGGGCCGAGCAGTACTTC.

V and J are TRBV5-3 and TRBJ1-2; D is ambiguous. TRBV5-3 is an open reading frame whose function is uncertain. The CDR3 length is 16 residues. V lost 1 base and J lost 7, with 20 bases in between. The CDR3 loop reads CARSLRFFGAKGGYTF. The CDR3 nucleotides read TGTGCCAGAAGCTTGAGATTCTTCGGCGCGAAAGGTGGCTACACCTTC.

J is TRBJ2-5 and V is TRBV21-1; the table's D call of TRBD1 was not tested on the DNA. TRBV21-1 is tagged as a pseudogene. This CDR3 has 14 residues. The CDR3 DNA is TGTGCCAGCAGCTACCGGGACAGGGGAGAGACCCAGTACTTC. Translated: CASSYRDRGETQYF.